The 12 T cell receptor beta chains below come from one sample, sequenced in a study of cytomegalovirus exposure and HLA in healthy donors. This PCR relied on a set of 60 Vbeta primers and 13 Jbeta primers. Using immunoSEQ multiplex PCR, the repertoire was profiled, and TCRdb retains in-frame clones only, with some absent. The data show about 94,000 clones, more than 75% seen once. The sample was PBMCs. These receptors were taken from a human donor in good health.

V is TRBV7-2 and J is TRBJ2-5; 8 positions agree with TRBD1. The CDR3 spans 14 residues. J gave up 5 bases and V 7 bases, and 9 bases lay outside the gene matches. Germline CDR1 reads SGHTA; CDR2 reads FQGNSA. CDR3 amino acids: CASTPRTGWETQYF. CDR3 coding DNA: TGTGCCAGCACTCCGAGGACAGGGTGGGAGACCCAGTACTTC.

The chain employs TRBV28 and TRBJ1-2, with D possibly matching TRBD1 (5 bases). V lost 2 bases and J lost 8, with 15 bases in between. The CDR3 covers 14 residues. CDR1 and CDR2 (germline): MDHEN, SYDVKM. CDR3 amino acids: CASSLGPGLGGYTF. The CDR3 DNA reads TGTGCCAGCAGTTTAGGTCCAGGGTTGGGAGGCTACACCTTC.

The rearrangement links TRBV6-5 to TRBJ2-1; D perhaps matches TRBD2 (5 bases). The CDR3 spans 15 residues. Germline assignment: CDR1 MNHEY and CDR2 SVGAGI. V was shortened by 6 bases and J by 1 base, with 13 bases between the two germline ends. The CDR3 DNA sequence: TGTGCCAGCAGCAAACTAGGGAGTTCCTACAATGAGCAGTTCTTC. This encodes CASSKLGSSYNEQFF.

The chain is built from TRBV27 and TRBJ2-7; perhaps TRBD2 as D (6 bases). The CDR3 is 14 amino acids. The germline V gene has CDR1 MNHEY and CDR2 SMNVEV (reference sequence). V lost 4 bases, J lost 2 bases, and 12 bases lay in between. In nucleotides, the CDR3 is TGTGCCAGCAGTTCCGGGACTCGGGCCTACGAGCAGTACTTC. Residues: CASSSGTRAYEQYF.

The V and J genes are TRBV4-2 and TRBJ2-5; 9 bases are a match to TRBD2. Judging by the DNA end, TRBJ2-7 fits better; the J call may be wrong. CDR1 is LGHNA and CDR2 is YNFKEQ in the germline V gene. The CDR3 is 14 residues long. The CDR3 DNA reads as TGTGCCAGCAGCCAAGAGCGGGAGGGGTACGAGCAGTACTTC. Its protein is CASSQEREGYEQYF.

V is TRBV28 and J is TRBJ2-1, with 10 bases lining up with TRBD2. Germline V gene lookup returns CDR1 MDHEN and CDR2 SYDVKM. This CDR3 contains 13 residues. The CDR3 DNA follows: TGTGCGGGGGCTAGCGGGAGAAAGGGTGAGCAGTTCTTC. Translation gives CAGASGRKGEQFF.

The CDR3 nucleotides are TGTGCCTGGAGTGTTGGAGCGGGCGAGCAGTACTTC. Its translation: CAWSVGAGEQYF. The rearrangement links TRBV30 to TRBJ2-7, with D possibly TRBD2 on 6 matching bases. CDR3 size: 12 residues. Between the trimmed V and J ends, which lost 0 bases and 6 bases, there was a span of 9 bases. Germline V gives CDR1 GTSNPN, CDR2 SVGIG (reference sequence).

CDR3 sequence reads: CASSIRGLNTEAFF. The CDR3 DNA reads as TGTGCCAGTAGTATTCGGGGTCTGAACACTGAAGCTTTCTTT. The chain carries TRBV19 and TRBJ1-1; no definite D call. The germline V gene encodes CDR1 LNHDA and CDR2 SQIVND (reference sequence). V was pared by 3 bases and J by 0 bases, with 8 bases between. The CDR3 extends over 14 amino acids. Filled out from reference TRBV19 and TRBJ1-1, the complete variable domain reads DGGITQSPKYLFRKEGQNVTLSCEQNLNHDAMYWYRQDPGQGLRLIYYSQIVNDFQKGDIAEGYSVSREKKESFPLTVTSAQKNPTAFYLCASSIRGLNTEAFFGQGTRLTVV.

The rearrangement joins TRBV29-1 to TRBJ2-1; 9 bases fit TRBD2. CDR3 length equals 14 residues. V was pared by 5 bases and J by 10 bases, with 12 bases of the junction left unmatched. Per the germline V gene, CDR1 is SQVTM and CDR2 is ANQGSEA. The CDR3 spells CSVHPLAGEREQFF. The CDR3 DNA sequence: TGCAGCGTTCACCCTTTAGCGGGAGAGCGGGAGCAGTTCTTC.

The chain recombines TRBV14 with TRBJ2-7, with 9 bases that match TRBD1. The germline gives CDR1 SGHDN, CDR2 FVKESK. This CDR3 region has 13 residues. With V trimmed by 7 bases and J by 2 bases, 3 bases remained unmatched. CDR3 residues: CASKWTGAYEQYF. DNA for the CDR3: TGTGCCAGCAAATGGACAGGGGCCTACGAGCAGTACTTC.

The chain recombines TRBV27 with TRBJ1-5; possibly TRBD1 for D (6 bases). The CDR3 consists of 13 residues. Germline-derived CDR1 and CDR2 are MNHEY and SMNVEV (reference sequence). Trimming stripped 4 bases from V and 3 bases from J, with 7 bases between. CDR3 nucleotides: TGTGCCAGCAGTTACAGGGCCAATCAGCCCCAGCATTTT. Protein product: CASSYRANQPQHF.

This clone was found once. This chain uses TRBV5-6 with TRBJ2-5; D is ambiguous. Trimming pared 2 bases from V and 0 bases from J, leaving 8 bases between. The CDR3 runs to 14 residues. In germline, CDR1 is SGHDT, CDR2 YYEEEE. The CDR3 protein is CASSFLGNQETQYF. The CDR3 nucleotides read TGTGCCAGCAGCTTCCTAGGAAACCAAGAGACCCAGTACTTC.